The present entry profiles one T cell receptor beta chain with its context. Its specificity is not known. The CDR3 totals 11 residues. Germline V gene sequence: CDR1 GTSNPN, CDR2 SVGIG (reference sequence). Trimming stripped 4 bases from V and 8 bases from J, with 11 bases between. Clones were read by immunoSEQ multiplex PCR, and TCRdb kept only the in-frame ones, dropping some. The sample lists tens of thousands of clones; approximately 81% were seen once. This record belongs to a study of a mutant IDH1 vaccine in newly diagnosed glioma. Background on the study: Receipt of radiotherapy, temozolomide, or both preceded the study, and most received both.

Time point denoted: week 35, safety follow-up. Every vaccination contained 300 ug of the mutant IDH1 20-mer peptide and was paired with topical imiquimod. The TCR originated in a woman between 40 and 50 years old with glioma. Some clones in this sample may be carry-over from other donors' samples. Sequenced material: PBMCs, taken from a glioma patient whose treatment included an IDH1 peptide vaccine. The rearrangement uses TRBV30 and TRBJ1-1, with D unclear. Here the CDR3 reads CAWILLREAFF. CDR3 sequence (DNA): TGTGCCTGGATTCTTCTTAGGGAAGCTTTCTTT.